A single sample is the source of the 12 T cell receptor beta chains below, sequenced in a study of T-cell memory formation after mild COVID-19. TCRdb recomputed calls from the 5' RACE reads with MiXCR, one row per CDR3 protein. The table has just over 350,000 distinct CDR3 sequences, 13% to 15% seen once; the top ten hold roughly 22%. Sample: PBMCs or a T cell subset sorted from them (not recorded which). Receptors were obtained from a man in his late teens or twenties who had mild COVID-19 (a few samples of this study predate the infection). Cell type and time point are not known.

This clonotype was picked up a small number of times. The rearrangement joins TRBV2 to TRBJ2-4, with TRBD1 identical over 9 bases. Germline loops: CDR1 SNHLY, CDR2 FYNNEI. Unmatched junction bases numbered 9, after V lost 5 bases and J lost 4 bases. The length of the CDR3 is 16 residues. CDR3 coding DNA: TGTGCCAGCAGTCCACATTCCGGGACAGGGAAAAACATTCAGTACTTC. It translates to CASSPHSGTGKNIQYF.

This clonotype was picked up many times. The rearrangement joins TRBV5-1 to TRBJ2-2; 9 nucleotides agree with TRBD1. This CDR3 comprises 14 residues. Per germline, CDR1 SGHRS and CDR2 YFSETQ. The trim removed 4 bases at V and 4 bases at J, leaving 2 bases unmatched. The CDR3 DNA follows: TGCGCCAGCAGCACGGGACAGGGCACCGGGGAGCTGTTTTTT. It translates to CASSTGQGTGELFF.

The chain couples TRBV10-3 to TRBJ2-3; D perhaps matches TRBD1 (6 bases). The CDR3 is made up of 14 amino acids. V lost 7 bases and J lost 0, with 11 bases in between. The germline V gene encodes CDR1 ENHRY and CDR2 SYGVKD. CDR3 coding DNA: TGTGCCATCACCCCAGGGGCTAGCACAGATACGCAGTATTTT. Translation gives CAITPGASTDTQYF.

The sample holds many counts of this clonotype. V and J are TRBV12-3 or TRBV12-4 and TRBJ2-3; D possibly corresponds to TRBD2 (6 bases). This CDR3 region has 17 residues. Trimming stripped 0 bases from V and 5 bases from J, with 18 bases between. The CDR3 here is CASSLAYLESEGDTQYF. The DNA of the CDR3 is TGTGCCAGCAGTTTAGCGTATTTAGAATCGGAGGGAGATACGCAGTATTTT.

This chain links TRBV7-2 with TRBJ2-7, with 10 bases identical to TRBD2. This CDR3 contains 15 residues. Germline V gene sequence: CDR1 SGHTA, CDR2 FQGNSA. The ends lost 4 bases at V and 5 bases at J; junction bases unmatched: 8. CDR3 bases: TGTGCCAGCAGCTGGAGCGGGGGGGCCTGGGACGAGCAGTACTTC. Its translation: CASSWSGGAWDEQYF.

This chain uses TRBV5-1 with TRBJ1-6, with TRBD1 matching over 11 bases. Germline V lookup: CDR1 SGHRS, CDR2 YFSETQ. The CDR3 is 14 amino acids. Unmatched junction bases numbered 6, after V lost 7 bases and J lost 9 bases. CDR3 in DNA: TGCGCCAGCGGGACCGGGACAGGGGGTTCACCCCTCCACTTT. Translating gives CASGTGTGGSPLHF.

This chain uses TRBV24-1 with TRBJ2-3, with 9 bases fitting TRBD1. The CDR3 contains 14 residues. Per the germline V gene, CDR1 is KGHDR and CDR2 is SFDVKD. V dropped 6 bases and J dropped 3; count of bases not matched to a gene: 3. CDR3 bases: TGTGCCACCAGTCCCGGGACAGGGACAGATACGCAGTATTTT. This gives the protein CATSPGTGTDTQYF.

The CDR3 is CASSYTGGLKETQYF. In nucleotides, the CDR3 is TGTGCCAGCAGTTACACAGGGGGCCTTAAAGAGACCCAGTACTTC. The V and J genes are TRBV6-5 and TRBJ2-5, with 9 nucleotides matching TRBD1. The germline gives CDR1 MNHEY, CDR2 SVGAGI. The CDR3 is 15 amino acids. The junction had 4 bases not matched to a gene; V was cut back by 2 bases and J by 3 bases.

This clonotype was observed a few times. The chain employs TRBV7-6 and TRBJ1-4; tentative D call: TRBD1 (6 bases). CDR1 and CDR2 (germline): SGHVS, FNYEAQ. The CDR3 sequence is 14 residues long. Trimming stripped 5 bases from V and 8 bases from J, with 15 bases between. The chain's CDR3 is CASSPRQVAEKLFF. CDR3 in DNA: TGTGCCAGCAGCCCCCGACAGGTAGCAGAAAAACTGTTTTTT.

The chain recombines TRBV6-5 with TRBJ2-3; D gene uncertain. V was pared by 8 bases and J by 6 bases, with 15 bases between. Germline loops: CDR1 MNHEY, CDR2 SVGAGI. The CDR3 consists of 13 residues. The CDR3 DNA sequence: TGTGCCAGCGCAACGTACCGCAGGGATACGCAGTATTTT. It is translated as CASATYRRDTQYF.

This clonotype occurred many times. This sequence joins TRBV12-3 or TRBV12-4 and TRBJ2-3, with TRBD2 matching over 9 bases. Trimming at V came to 6 bases and at J to 4 bases, leaving 5 bases not matched to a gene. The CDR3 contains 14 residues. The CDR3: CASSLSGGSDTQYF. CDR3 bases: TGTGCCAGCAGCCTTAGCGGGGGATCAGATACGCAGTATTTT.

There are a few counts of this clonotype. The chain uses TRBV5-1 and TRBJ1-6, with D unresolved. CDR1 is SGHRS and CDR2 is YFSETQ in the germline V gene. V gave up 9 bases and J gave up 10 bases, with 17 bases separating them. The CDR3 is 13 residues long. CDR3 protein: CATADGEGSPLHF. DNA for the CDR3: TGCGCCACCGCCGATGGAGAGGGCTCACCCCTCCACTTT.